These T cell receptor beta chains were read from a single sample in a study of graft-versus-host responses after intestinal transplantation. Their target antigens are unknown. Only in-frame clones appear in the TCRdb table, and some are missing; sequencing was by immunoSEQ multiplex PCR. The table records about 61,000 clones, almost 95% of them present only once. The sequencing here drew on unstimulated CD4+ T cells sorted from spleen or lymph node cells, taken before transplant. The source of these receptors is a human donor who was the organ donor for an intestinal transplant. Each CDR3 is given with its conserved first and last residue. The order of the fields is D gene, J gene, V gene, CDR3 length, CDR3 DNA, CDR3 protein. The D gene is left open where the match is weak.

.	TRBJ1-3	TRBV6-5	14	TGTGCCAGCAAGAAGGGGGGAGCAGGAAACACCATATATTTT	CASKKGGAGNTIYF
.	TRBJ2-7	TRBV5-1	13	TGCGCCAGCAGCCCCGAGGGACGCTACGAGCAGTACTTC	CASSPEGRYEQYF
.	TRBJ2-3	TRBV9	19	TGTGCCAGCAGCCCTCGTCACAATCAACAGGGTCGCGCCACAGATACGCAGTATTTT	CASSPRHNQQGRATDTQYF
TRBD2	TRBJ2-7	TRBV7-3	14	TGTGCCAGCAGCTTGCGGGGGAACCACTACGAGCAGTACTTC	CASSLRGNHYEQYF
TRBD1	TRBJ1-4	TRBV4-1	17	TGCGCCAGCAGACTTAAAATGACAGGGGGCTTCAATGAAAAACTGTTTTTT	CASRLKMTGGFNEKLFF
TRBD1	TRBJ2-3	TRBV5-1	16	TGCGCCAGCAGCTTGAGGGGGACAGGCCCCACAGATACGCAGTATTTT	CASSLRGTGPTDTQYF
.	TRBJ1-4	TRBV5-6	15	TGTGCCAGCAGCTTGCAGGGAACAACTAATGAAAAACTGTTTTTT	CASSLQGTTNEKLFF
TRBD2	TRBJ2-3	TRBV2	15	TGTGCCAGCAGTTTGGGGGGGGAAAGCACAGATACGCAGTATTTT	CASSLGGESTDTQYF
.	TRBJ1-1	TRBV4-3	14	TGCGCCAGCAGCCAAGAGACAGGGAACACTGAAGCTTTCTTT	CASSQETGNTEAFF
.	TRBJ2-2	TRBV6-5	13	TGTGCCAGCAGGTCACTAGCCACCGGGGAGCTGTATTTT	CASRSLATGELYF
.	TRBJ2-1	TRBV18	16	TGTGCCAGCTCACCACGCGGGTCCCCTGGCTACAATGAGCAGTTCTTC	CASSPRGSPGYNEQFF